This is a list of T cell receptor beta chains from one sample in a study of T cell repertoires in cytomegalovirus infection. TCRdb called the reads again in MiXCR, with one record for every CDR3 protein. The sample includes about 180,000 distinct CDR3 sequences, about a sixth of them seen just once. Specimen: CD8+ T cells from PBMCs. Source of these receptors: a human donor in good health (CMV status not recorded). Some clones in this sample may be carry-over from other donors' samples. Both conserved end residues are part of each CDR3. The order of the fields is V gene, CDR3 protein.

V gene: TRBV7-6
CDR3 protein: CASSETRMGGNEQFF

V gene: TRBV9
CDR3 protein: CASSGSGGAEDTQYF

V gene: TRBV6-2/TRBV6-3
CDR3 protein: CASGYSMDTQYF

V gene: TRBV7-8
CDR3 protein: CASSSPLSRDRDGLNEQFF

V gene: TRBV9
CDR3 protein: CASSVEGAYNEQFF

V gene: TRBV9
CDR3 protein: CASSHTAGPALETDTQYF

V gene: TRBV7-2
CDR3 protein: CASSLGLDRADTQYF

V gene: TRBV19
CDR3 protein: CASSIDRTLSFNTGELFF

V gene: TRBV28
CDR3 protein: CASSRLLQGNYGYTF

V gene: TRBV19
CDR3 protein: CASSAWVGKSLQPQHF

V gene: TRBV30
CDR3 protein: CAWSNGVGTEAFF

V gene: TRBV7-8
CDR3 protein: CASSLFGTENQPQHF

V gene: TRBV7-9
CDR3 protein: CASSLVGGLASPLHF

V gene: TRBV7-9
CDR3 protein: CASSFGGGRVEQYF

V gene: TRBV7-9
CDR3 protein: CASSVVPGQSFSYEQYF

V gene: TRBV27
CDR3 protein: CASSLSGTVKQYF

V gene: TRBV19
CDR3 protein: CASSIQGEMFGYTF

V gene: TRBV7-9
CDR3 protein: CASSPGRGRKYF

V gene: TRBV7-6
CDR3 protein: CASSAAIGPNPREQFF

V gene: TRBV7-2
CDR3 protein: CASSLVGQGFDEQFF

V gene: TRBV7-2
CDR3 protein: CASSLDLLAVGQDYEQYF

V gene: TRBV29-1
CDR3 protein: CSLFDPDIGGYTF

V gene: TRBV7-2
CDR3 protein: CASSLRADLGYEQYF

V gene: TRBV6-2/TRBV6-3
CDR3 protein: CASSYSVGVRNTEAFF

V gene: TRBV12-3/TRBV12-4
CDR3 protein: CASNKGLAISQETQYF

V gene: TRBV6-2/TRBV6-3
CDR3 protein: CASSYGPISYNEQFF

V gene: TRBV12-3/TRBV12-4
CDR3 protein: CASSPPGKTEAFF

V gene: TRBV11-2
CDR3 protein: CASSSGGPEQFF

V gene: TRBV7-9
CDR3 protein: CASSSKTGSDEQFF

V gene: TRBV19
CDR3 protein: CASSIGGTDTQYF

V gene: TRBV7-3
CDR3 protein: CASSPRSVGSTTDTQYF

V gene: TRBV6-1
CDR3 protein: CASSDGSGVSYNEQFF

V gene: TRBV4-3
CDR3 protein: CASSLGLPYNEQFF

V gene: TRBV20-1
CDR3 protein: CSARDTGTGNTEAFF

V gene: TRBV6-2/TRBV6-3
CDR3 protein: CASSYARDRGLGSAEAFF

V gene: TRBV6-6
CDR3 protein: CASSPELQGLISYEQYF

V gene: TRBV7-9
CDR3 protein: CASRDRTGVDEKLFF

V gene: TRBV7-8
CDR3 protein: CASSFPLGQGNTEAFF

V gene: TRBV29-1
CDR3 protein: CSVSGGPYEQYF

V gene: TRBV7-9
CDR3 protein: CASSSASSGGYGYTF

V gene: TRBV29-1
CDR3 protein: CSVEDGARGMSTDTQYF

V gene: TRBV28
CDR3 protein: CASSATRRSSYEQYF

V gene: TRBV7-2
CDR3 protein: CASSLLRDRGYEQYF

V gene: TRBV12-3/TRBV12-4
CDR3 protein: CASTPTGTRGYTF

V gene: TRBV19
CDR3 protein: CASSLYPGTSGGHNSYNEQFF

V gene: TRBV11-2
CDR3 protein: CASSLRGDEQFF

V gene: TRBV7-8
CDR3 protein: CASSFRQGRGTEAFF

V gene: TRBV28
CDR3 protein: CASSAEVRSSYNSPLHF

V gene: TRBV14
CDR3 protein: CASSLQYEQYF